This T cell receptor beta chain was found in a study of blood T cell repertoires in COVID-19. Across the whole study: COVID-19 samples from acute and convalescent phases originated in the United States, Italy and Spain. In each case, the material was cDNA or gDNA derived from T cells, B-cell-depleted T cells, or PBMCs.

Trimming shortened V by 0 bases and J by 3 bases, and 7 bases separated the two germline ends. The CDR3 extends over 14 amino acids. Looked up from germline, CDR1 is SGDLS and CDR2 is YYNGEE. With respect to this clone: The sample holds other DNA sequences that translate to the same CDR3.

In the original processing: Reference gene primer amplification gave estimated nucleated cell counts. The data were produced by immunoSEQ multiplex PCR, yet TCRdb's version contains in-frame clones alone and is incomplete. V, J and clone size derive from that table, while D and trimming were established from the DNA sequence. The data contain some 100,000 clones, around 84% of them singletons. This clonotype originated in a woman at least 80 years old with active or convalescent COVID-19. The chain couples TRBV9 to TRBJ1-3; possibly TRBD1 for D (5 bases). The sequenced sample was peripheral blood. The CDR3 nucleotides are TGTGCCAGCAGCGTAGTGGGGGGTGGAAACACCATATATTTT. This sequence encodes CASSVVGGGNTIYF. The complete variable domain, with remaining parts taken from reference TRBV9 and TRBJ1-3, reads DSGVTQTPKHLITATGQRVTLRCSPRSGDLSVYWYQQSLDQGLQFLIQYYNGEERAKGNILERFSAQQFPDLHSELNLSSLELGDSALYFCASSVVGGGNTIYFGEGSWLTVV.